This T cell receptor (beta chain) was sequenced in a study of cytomegalovirus exposure and HLA in healthy donors. Study conclusions and caveats: The likely explanation for a cluster of highly shared sequence variants was sequencing artifact. Donors belonging to an Asian-associated ancestry cluster reportedly showed fewer N-insertions in productive TCRs than the approximately 700-donor mean, according to what a later analysis found.

The CDR3 has 13 residues. CDR1 MDHEN and CDR2 SYDVKM come from the germline V gene. V lost 3 bases, J lost 2 bases, and 8 bases lay in between. Worth noting for this clone: The antigen remains unidentified.

Vbeta (60) and Jbeta (13) primers were used in the PCR. Sequencing used immunoSEQ multiplex PCR; TCRdb keeps in-frame clones, though not all of them. This sample yields about 160,000 clones, of which roughly 77% are seen a single time; around 3.2% belongs to the top ten. The rearrangement joins TRBV28 to TRBJ2-7, with D perhaps TRBD2 (5 bases). The clonotype was recovered from a human donor in good health. Sequenced input: PBMCs. The CDR3 reads CASSFGVPYEQYF. CDR3 DNA sequence: TGTGCCAGCAGTTTCGGGGTACCCTACGAGCAGTACTTC.